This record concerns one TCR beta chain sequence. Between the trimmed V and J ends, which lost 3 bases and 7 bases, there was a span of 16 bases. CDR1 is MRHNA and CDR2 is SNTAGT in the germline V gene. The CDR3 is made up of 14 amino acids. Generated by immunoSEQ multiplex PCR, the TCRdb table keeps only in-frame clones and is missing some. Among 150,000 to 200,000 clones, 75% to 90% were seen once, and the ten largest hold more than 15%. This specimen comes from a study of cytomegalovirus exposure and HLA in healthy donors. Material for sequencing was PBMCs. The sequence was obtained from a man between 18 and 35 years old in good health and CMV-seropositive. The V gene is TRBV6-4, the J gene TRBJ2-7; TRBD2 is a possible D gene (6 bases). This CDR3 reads CASSESVLGGEQYF. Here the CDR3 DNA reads TGTGCCAGCAGTGAGAGTGTTTTGGGGGGAGAGCAGTACTTC.